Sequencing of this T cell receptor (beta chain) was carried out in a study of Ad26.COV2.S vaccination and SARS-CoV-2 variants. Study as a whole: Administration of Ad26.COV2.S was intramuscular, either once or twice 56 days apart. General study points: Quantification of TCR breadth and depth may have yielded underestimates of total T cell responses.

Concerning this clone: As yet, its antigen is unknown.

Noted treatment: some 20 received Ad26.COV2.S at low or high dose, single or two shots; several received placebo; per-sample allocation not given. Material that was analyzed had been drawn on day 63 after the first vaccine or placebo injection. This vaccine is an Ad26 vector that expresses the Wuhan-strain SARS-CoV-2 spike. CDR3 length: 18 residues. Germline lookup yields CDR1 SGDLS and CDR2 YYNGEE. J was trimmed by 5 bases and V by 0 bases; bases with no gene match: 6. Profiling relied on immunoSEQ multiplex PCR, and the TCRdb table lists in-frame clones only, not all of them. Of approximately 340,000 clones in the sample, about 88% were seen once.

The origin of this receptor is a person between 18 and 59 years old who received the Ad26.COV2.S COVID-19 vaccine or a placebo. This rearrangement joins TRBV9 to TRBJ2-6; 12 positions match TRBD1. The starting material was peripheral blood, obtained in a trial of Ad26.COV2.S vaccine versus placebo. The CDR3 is CASSVARDRGLRANVLTF. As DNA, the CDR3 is TGTGCCAGCAGCGTAGCTAGGGACAGGGGGCTTAGGGCCAACGTCCTGACTTTC.